Each of the 13 T cell receptor beta chains below was sequenced from the same sample in a study of patients and donors after allogeneic stem cell transplantation. TCRdb recomputed calls from the RT-PCR reads with MiXCR, one row per CDR3 protein. The sample has about 200,000 distinct CDR3 sequences, around two fifths seen once; the top ten hold roughly 11%. Sequenced sample: blood, either unsorted or a sorted T cell fraction (not recorded which). Every receptor here comes from a human donor who was either an allogeneic HSCT recipient or a stem cell or donor lymphocyte infusion donor (not recorded which). It is not recorded whose cells these are; they may come from a transplant donor.

This clonotype occurred many times. The gene calls are TRBV10-3 and TRBJ1-2; D is uncertain. CDR1 and CDR2 (germline): ENHRY, SYGVKD. V was shortened by 8 bases and J by 4 bases, with 8 bases between the two germline ends. The CDR3 extends over 11 amino acids. CDR3 nucleotides: TGTGCCATCGGGCTCTCCTATGGCTACACCTTC. As protein: CAIGLSYGYTF.

This clonotype was seen only a few times. The genes are TRBV5-5 and TRBJ2-1; D gene uncertain. CDR1 SGHKS and CDR2 YYEKEE come from the germline V gene (reference sequence). V lost 2 bases, J lost 7 bases, and 10 bases lay in between. The CDR3 runs to 13 residues. DNA of the CDR3: TGTGCCAGCAGCTTAGTACCAGTTAATGAGCAGTTCTTC. Protein sequence: CASSLVPVNEQFF.

The J gene is TRBJ1-1, the V gene TRBV11-2; no reliable D call. V lost 4 bases and J 1 base, leaving 10 bases between the germline ends. From germline, CDR1 is SGHAT and CDR2 FQNNGV. The CDR3 has 14 residues. The CDR3 sequence is CASSSRPENTEAFF. The DNA for the CDR3 is TGTGCCAGCAGCTCTCGTCCTGAGAACACTGAAGCTTTCTTT.

This clonotype was counted a few times. The V call is TRBV4-3, the J call TRBJ1-4; 7 bases are shared with TRBD1. Looked up from germline, CDR1 is LGHNA and CDR2 is YSLEER. The CDR3 contains 16 residues. J lost 5 bases, V lost 0 bases, and 6 bases had no gene match. This CDR3 is CASSQDRLTGNEKLFF. The CDR3 DNA reads TGCGCCAGCAGCCAAGATCGATTGACAGGGAATGAAAAACTGTTTTTT.

Concerning this clonotype itself: At one of its ends the junction is not consistent with the germline gene, which may arise from a read error. V usage is TRBV12-3 or TRBV12-4 and J usage is TRBJ1-3; no definite D call. The CDR3 consists of 12 residues. The CDR3 bases are TGTGCCAGCAGCCCTCCCGGAATCACCATATATTTT. Its protein is CASSPPGITIYF.

The chain joins TRBV4-1 to TRBJ1-5, with unresolved D. The CDR3 is made up of 14 amino acids. Trimming took off 3 bases at V and 2 bases at J, with 8 bases between the two ends. Germline V lookup: CDR1 MGHRA, CDR2 YSYEKL. The CDR3 DNA is TGCGCCAGCAGCCATGGTGGGGGCAATCAGCCCCAGCATTTT. Translating gives CASSHGGGNQPQHF.

This chain connects TRBV4-3 to TRBJ1-5; D gene uncertain. Germline values: CDR1 LGHNA, CDR2 YSLEER. V was shortened by 0 bases and J by 7 bases, with 7 bases between the two germline ends. The CDR3 loop spans 13 amino acids. The CDR3 region is CASSQEGGQPQHF. The CDR3 nucleotides read TGCGCCAGCAGCCAAGAGGGTGGCCAGCCCCAGCATTTT.

The chain employs TRBV6-1 and TRBJ1-2; D not certain. This CDR3 comprises 13 residues. Germline loops: CDR1 MNHNS, CDR2 SASEGT. The V gene lost 7 bases and the J gene lost 3 bases, with 12 bases spanning the gap. The CDR3 bases are TGTGCCAGCACAGAGGGTTTAGACTATGGCTACACCTTC. Amino acids: CASTEGLDYGYTF.

There are a few counts of this clonotype. The chain recombines TRBV12-3 or TRBV12-4 with TRBJ1-1, with a possible D match to TRBD1 (5 bases). The CDR3 has 14 residues. V dropped 6 bases and J dropped 6 bases, with 17 bases sitting between them. The CDR3 nucleotides are TGTGCCAGCAGCTACACGGGGCGCGTCGCTGAAGCTTTCTTT. It encodes CASSYTGRVAEAFF.

This clonotype was found a few times. The J gene is TRBJ1-5, the V gene TRBV15; 7 bases match TRBD1. The ends lost 5 bases at V and 5 bases at J; junction bases unmatched: 9. Germline-derived CDR1 and CDR2 are LNHNV and YYDKDF (reference sequence). This CDR3 has 15 amino acids. The CDR3 here is CATSVLRDSYQPQHF. CDR3 nucleotides: TGTGCCACCAGCGTCCTCAGGGACAGTTATCAGCCCCAGCATTTT.

The chain joins TRBV28 to TRBJ1-1; 7 nucleotides agree with TRBD1. Trimming took 5 bases from V and 1 from J; bases not matched to a gene: 7. The CDR3 sequence is 15 residues long. CDR1 and CDR2 (germline): MDHEN, SYDVKM. CDR3 loop: CASSIETGRNTEAFF. The CDR3 region has the DNA TGTGCCAGCAGTATCGAGACAGGGAGGAACACTGAAGCTTTCTTT.

The CDR3 loop reads CSADIRASYEQYF. The CDR3 region has the DNA TGCAGTGCGGATATCAGGGCCTCCTACGAGCAGTACTTC. The chain uses TRBV20-1 and TRBJ2-7; D might be TRBD1 (5 bases). V was clipped by 6 bases and J by 0 bases, with 12 bases between them. The CDR3 is 13 amino acids. The V gene's germline CDR1 is DFQATT and CDR2 SNEGSKA (reference sequence).

The chain links TRBV5-1 to TRBJ1-3; TRBD1 aligns across 7 bases. Germline V lookup: CDR1 SGHRS, CDR2 YFSETQ. V lost 4 bases and J lost 2; bases outside the gene matches: 3. The CDR3 runs to 14 residues. The CDR3 DNA sequence: TGCGCCAGCAGCCCCGGGACAGCTGGAAACACCATATATTTT. It translates to CASSPGTAGNTIYF.